This TCR beta chain stems from a study of neurological immune-mediated disorders. Germline V gene sequence: CDR1 MNHEY, CDR2 SMNVEV (reference sequence). The junction had 4 bases not matched to a gene; V was cut back by 5 bases and J by 4 bases. The CDR3 has 13 residues. This clonotype has at least ten counts. TCRdb passed the 5' RACE reads through MiXCR, listing each CDR3 protein once. The sample records under 85,000 distinct CDR3 sequences, roughly 4.9% being singletons. The TCR was taken from a human donor with multiple sclerosis. The donor label of this sample is uncertain. V and J are TRBV27 and TRBJ2-7; 8 bases fit TRBD1. The specimen was PBMCs. The CDR3: CASSQQGEYEQYF. The CDR3 bases are TGTGCCAGCAGTCAACAGGGGGAGTACGAGCAGTACTTC.